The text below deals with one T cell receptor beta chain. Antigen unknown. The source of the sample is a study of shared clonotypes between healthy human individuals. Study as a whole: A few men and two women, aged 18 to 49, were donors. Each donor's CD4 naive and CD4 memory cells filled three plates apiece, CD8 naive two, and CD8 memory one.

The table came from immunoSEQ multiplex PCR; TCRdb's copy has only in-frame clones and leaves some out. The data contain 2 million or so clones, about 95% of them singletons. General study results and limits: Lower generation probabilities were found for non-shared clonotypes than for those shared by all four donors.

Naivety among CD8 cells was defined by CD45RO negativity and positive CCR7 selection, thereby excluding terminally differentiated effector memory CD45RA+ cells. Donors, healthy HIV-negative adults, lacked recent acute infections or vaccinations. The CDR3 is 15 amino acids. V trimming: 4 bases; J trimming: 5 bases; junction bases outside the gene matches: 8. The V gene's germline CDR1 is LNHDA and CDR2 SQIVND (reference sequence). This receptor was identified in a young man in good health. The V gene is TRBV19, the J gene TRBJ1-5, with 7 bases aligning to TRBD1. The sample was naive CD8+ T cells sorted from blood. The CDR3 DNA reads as TGTGCCAGTAGTACTCTAGACAGGGAGGATCAGCCCCAGCATTTT. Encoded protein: CASSTLDREDQPQHF. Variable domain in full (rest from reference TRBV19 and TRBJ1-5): DGGITQSPKYLFRKEGQNVTLSCEQNLNHDAMYWYRQDPGQGLRLIYYSQIVNDFQKGDIAEGYSVSREKKESFPLTVTSAQKNPTAFYLCASSTLDREDQPQHFGDGTRLSIL.